This entry lists 4 T cell receptor beta chains sequenced from one sample in a study of radiotherapy plus CTLA-4 blockade in lung cancer. TCRdb keeps only in-frame clones here, not all; method: immunoSEQ multiplex PCR. The sample has about 48,000 clones, 75% to 90% seen once; the top ten hold around a sixth. The starting material was peripheral blood, obtained from a patient treated with radiotherapy plus ipilimumab. The receptors shown here come from a human donor with non-small cell lung cancer that progressed on radiotherapy plus ipilimumab. Some clones in this sample may be carry-over from other donors' samples.

The gene calls are TRBV29-1 and TRBJ2-7; TRBD2 aligns across 7 bases. This CDR3 has 11 amino acids. V trimming: 4 bases; J trimming: 3 bases; junction bases outside the gene matches: 0. The V gene's germline CDR1 is SQVTM and CDR2 ANQGSEA. The CDR3 region has the DNA TGCAGCGTTGTAGCGGGCTACGAGCAGTACTTC. It is translated as CSVVAGYEQYF.

V gene TRBV5-8 combines with J gene TRBJ1-5; 7 bases line up with TRBD1. The ends lost 2 bases at V and 7 bases at J; junction bases unmatched: 6. CDR3 length: 14 amino acids. From germline, CDR1 is SGHTS and CDR2 YDEGEE. The CDR3 coding sequence is TGTGCCAGCAGCTTTATTGGACAGGTGCAGCCCCAGCATTTT. It translates to CASSFIGQVQPQHF. Combining the CDR3 with reference TRBV5-8 and TRBJ1-5 gives the whole variable domain EAGVTQSPTHLIKTRGQQATLRCSPISGHTSVYWYQQALGLGLQFLLWYDEGEERNRGNFPPRFSGRQFPNYSSELNVNALELEDSALYLCASSFIGQVQPQHFGDGTRLSIL.

This sequence joins TRBV6-5 and TRBJ2-2; 13 nucleotides line up with TRBD2. The CDR3 consists of 15 residues. The germline V gene has CDR1 MNHEY and CDR2 SVGAGI. Germline trimming cut 5 bases from V and 6 bases from J; bases unmatched to any gene: 3. The CDR3 nucleotides are TGTGCCAGCAGTAGAACTAGCGGGGGGGCCGGGGAGCTGTTTTTT. This gives the protein CASSRTSGGAGELFF.

The chain employs TRBV29-1 and TRBJ2-4; D gene ambiguous. The CDR3 runs to 12 residues. Trimming stripped 4 bases from V and 4 bases from J, with 8 bases between. Germline CDR1 and CDR2: SQVTM and ANQGSEA. For the CDR3, the DNA is TGCAGCGTTGTAGTGGTAAAAAACATTCAGTACTTC. Encoded protein: CSVVVVKNIQYF.